The 7 T cell receptor beta chains listed next were all sequenced from one sample in a study of blood T cell repertoires in COVID-19. Libraries were prepared by immunoSEQ multiplex PCR; TCRdb keeps only in-frame clonotypes and omits some of them. Of about 380,000 clones detected, about 90% appear once; the ten largest clones hold roughly 1.2%. The sample taken for sequencing was peripheral blood. These receptors were collected from a man aged 35-49 years with acute or convalescent COVID-19.

The rearrangement links TRBV9 to TRBJ1-4; a possible D gene is TRBD1 (5 bases). Trimming took off 4 bases at V and 8 bases at J, with 21 bases between the two ends. This CDR3 region has 16 residues. The germline V gene encodes CDR1 SGDLS and CDR2 YYNGEE. Here the CDR3 DNA reads TGTGCCAGCAGCCCCCCCGGTGGGGGGGGAAGGGAAAAACTGTTTTTT. Protein sequence: CASSPPGGGGREKLFF.

The chain carries TRBV28 and TRBJ1-2; D is uncertain. The germline gives CDR1 MDHEN, CDR2 SYDVKM. CDR3 length: 13 residues. Trimming removed 6 bases from V and 4 bases from J, with 12 bases in between. CDR3 DNA: TGTGCCAGCAGGTTGCCAGCGAGCTATGGCTACACCTTC. This codes for CASRLPASYGYTF.

The chain has TRBV5-4 and TRBJ2-2; D perhaps matches TRBD2 (5 bases). This CDR3 is 16 amino acids long. The V gene's germline CDR1 is SGHNT and CDR2 YYREEE (reference sequence). Between the trimmed V and J ends, which lost 1 base and 2 bases, there was a span of 12 bases. The CDR3 loop is CASSLPPRGNTGELFF. The CDR3 DNA is TGTGCCAGCAGCTTGCCCCCTCGGGGAAACACCGGGGAGCTGTTTTTT.

The chain has TRBV5-4 and TRBJ2-6, with TRBD1 matching 9 bases. Trimming took 4 bases from V and 1 from J; bases not matched to a gene: 12. This CDR3 region has 19 residues. The germline gives CDR1 SGHNT, CDR2 YYREEE (reference sequence). In DNA form, the CDR3 reads TGTGCCAGCAGCCCACCGATGACAGGGGGGGGATCTGGGGCCAACGTCCTGACTTTC. This gives the protein CASSPPMTGGGSGANVLTF.

V usage is TRBV19 and J usage is TRBJ2-3, with 9 positions matching TRBD2. J gave up 3 bases and V 6 bases, and 4 bases lay outside the gene matches. This CDR3 is built from 14 residues. CDR1 is LNHDA and CDR2 is SQIVND in the germline V gene (reference sequence). This CDR3 reads CASRAGGSTDTQYF. In DNA, the CDR3 is TGTGCCAGTAGGGCGGGGGGGAGTACAGATACGCAGTATTTT.

This rearrangement joins TRBV27 to TRBJ2-3, with 10 bases lining up with TRBD2. The CDR3 extends over 16 amino acids. V shed 5 bases, J shed 1 base, and the junction held 6 bases outside the gene matches. CDR1 is MNHEY and CDR2 is SMNVEV in the germline V gene (reference sequence). CDR3 bases: TGTGCCAGCAGTAGCCCCGGGACTAGCGGCACAGATACGCAGTATTTT. It translates to CASSSPGTSGTDTQYF.

V and J are TRBV18 and TRBJ2-7, with 8 nucleotides matching TRBD1. The CDR3 length is 14 residues. In germline, CDR1 is KGHSH, CDR2 LQKENI. Trimming cost V 3 bases and J 3 bases; bases outside gene matches: 4. The CDR3 sequence: CASSPADRGYEQYF. The CDR3 coding sequence is TGTGCCAGCTCACCGGCCGACAGGGGCTACGAGCAGTACTTC.